This T cell receptor beta chain was sequenced during a study of CD8+CD57+ T cells in acquired aplastic anemia (dated by TCRdb to 2017 to 2018). Looking at the study overall: On average, sorted CD4+ and CD8+ cells yielded about 3 ug of extracted DNA, with a range of 0.2 to 27.4 ug. CD8+CD57+ expansion was defined as frequency above the mean frequency observed in healthy subjects.

Genomic DNA was used as template for profiling of TCR beta VDJ combinations and CDR3 sequences. An Illumina HiSeq 2000 was the platform used for TCR repertoire sequencing. The authors processed their data as follows. Repertoires were assessed using TRBV/TRBJ rearrangement plots, CDR3 size and DJ length profiles, and Simpson's diversity index. The most abundant DNA sequence in the deep sequencing data was defined as the immunodominant clone. CDR3 amino acid sequences were screened for sharing across subjects and were compared with published repertoires and the VDJdb database. TCRdb cleaned the public reads at Q25 with fastp, built clones with MiXCR and kept in-frame beta chains. When rows share a CDR3 protein, they turn into one entry using the most common DNA and genes. None of the V and J calls come from the authors' own analysis; TCRdb made them. The sample records about 120,000 distinct CDR3 sequences, under 60% of which are singletons. Clones ranked in the top ten supply 25% to 30% of the sample.

Germline trimming amounts to 3 bases on V and 1 base on J, with 5 as the count of junction bases outside the gene matches. Taken from the germline V gene (reference sequence), the CDR1 and CDR2 loops are LNHNV and YYDKDF. The CDR3 sequence holds 16 residues, the cysteine and phenylalanine included. The only DNA kept is the CDR3, 48 bases in frame from the first base. Results and caveats for the whole study, not just this receptor: Patients and healthy controls showed no significant difference in CD8+ Simpson's diversity (P=0.060). Roughly 30 CD8+ CDR3 sequences were found to be shared between patients and controls, but these sequences appeared to be highly expressed in patients and within the immunodominant clones of the patients.

As regards this clonotype: It lacks a known antigen. The sample holds no much larger clone one base away, and base qualities are not on file.

Flow cytometry had shown CD8+CD57+ cell expansion in the patients selected for sequencing. Severe acquired aplastic anemia was diagnosed in all patients according to International Study of Aplastic Anemia and Agranulocytosis and Camitta criteria. At the time blood was sampled, none of the patients had received any therapy. In this study, sorted CD4+ and CD8+ T cells from the blood of healthy subjects and of severe aplastic anemia patients had their TCR repertoires deep-sequenced. In the USA, patient enrollment took place under clinicaltrials.gov protocols 00001620, 01623167, 00001397, 00071045, 00081523 and 00961064. Ficoll-Paque density gradient centrifugation was used to isolate peripheral blood mononuclear cells. CD4+ and CD8+ T cells were sorted by FACS or magnetic beads before DNA extraction.

The sequenced sample was sorted CD4+, CD8+, or CD8+CD57+ T cells (not recorded which) from PBMCs. The TCR comes from a human donor with aplastic anemia. The chain was built from TRBV15 and TRBJ2-3, with 9 bases matching TRBD2. The CDR3 protein: CATSRAPSGGTDTQYF. At the DNA level, the sequence is TGTGCCACCAGCAGGGCTCCTAGCGGGGGCACAGATACGCAGTATTTT.